The 25 T cell receptor beta chains below all came from one sample that was sequenced in a study of identical twins. In TCRdb, the 5' RACE reads were re-called with MiXCR into one record per CDR3 protein. This table holds fewer than 650,000 distinct CDR3 sequences, around a tenth found once. The data also belong to a second study, concerning yellow fever vaccine responses in identical twins.

The sequencing sample was made of PBMCs. These receptors were taken from a woman younger than 35 in good health.

The chain employs TRBV5-4 and TRBJ2-1; 9 nucleotides match TRBD2. Trimming took 4 bases from V and 1 from J; bases not matched to a gene: 12. Germline CDR1 is SGHNT and CDR2 is YYREEE (reference sequence). CDR3 size: 18 residues. CDR3 coding DNA: TGTGCCAGCAGCGCCGCTTCCAGGCGGGGGGGATCCTACAATGAGCAGTTCTTC. Translating it yields CASSAASRRGGSYNEQFF.

This clonotype showed up many times. The chain carries TRBV4-2 and TRBJ2-1; D may be TRBD2 (5 bases). Trimming cost V 0 bases and J 5 bases, with 20 bases left between them. In germline, CDR1 is LGHNA, CDR2 YNFKEQ. The CDR3 covers 18 residues. CDR3 sequence (DNA): TGTGCCAGCAGCCAAGATCGAGATGGACTCAACCTAAACAATGAGCAGTTCTTC. Its protein is CASSQDRDGLNLNNEQFF.

This chain joins TRBV7-9 and TRBJ2-4; D uncertain. In germline, CDR1 is SEHNR, CDR2 FQNEAQ (reference sequence). The CDR3 runs 16 residues. V was shortened by 5 bases and J by 0 bases, with 14 bases between the two germline ends. The CDR3 DNA sequence: TGTGCCAGCAGCCAAGCCGACCCCAGAGCCAAAAACATTCAGTACTTC. It specifies CASSQADPRAKNIQYF.

The chain uses TRBV15 and TRBJ2-5; D gene unclear. The V end was cut by 0 bases, the J end by 0 bases, with 23 bases between. CDR1 is LNHNV and CDR2 is YYDKDF in the germline V gene (reference sequence). The CDR3 is 20 residues long. CDR3 sequence (DNA): TGTGCCACCAGCAGAGATCTGGGCAGTGGCCGACCCGACTACCAAGAGACCCAGTACTTC. Protein sequence: CATSRDLGSGRPDYQETQYF.

The chain has TRBV6-1 and TRBJ2-3; D gene uncertain. The CDR3 spans 16 residues. V shed 7 bases and J shed 1 base, with 18 bases lying between them. From germline, CDR1 is MNHNS and CDR2 SASEGT. The CDR3 coding sequence is TGTGCCAGCATGGATCGTGGTCCCTCGCGCACAGATACGCAGTATTTT. Amino acid sequence: CASMDRGPSRTDTQYF.

The chain couples TRBV2 to TRBJ2-1; TRBD2 agrees at 14 bases. Trimming at V came to 7 bases and at J to 5 bases, leaving 4 bases not matched to a gene. The CDR3 spans 15 residues. CDR1 SNHLY and CDR2 FYNNEI come from the germline V gene. CDR3 nucleotides: TGTGCCAGCAAGAGACTAGCGGGGGGGAACAATGAGCAGTTCTTC. Translating it yields CASKRLAGGNNEQFF.

This clonotype has more than one count but fewer than ten. Here the CDR3 reads CSAKGGYGEQYF. The DNA of the CDR3 is TGCAGTGCTAAGGGGGGGTATGGGGAGCAGTACTTC. The rearrangement uses TRBV20-1 and TRBJ2-7; D is perhaps TRBD2 (7 bases). This CDR3 spans 12 amino acids. The V end lost 4 bases, the J end lost 7 bases, and 14 bases lay between the germline ends. Germline V gene sequence: CDR1 DFQATT, CDR2 SNEGSKA (reference sequence).

The J gene is TRBJ2-1, the V gene TRBV19; a weak D match, TRBD2 (6 bases). CDR3 length equals 12 residues. Per the germline V gene, CDR1 is LNHDA and CDR2 is SQIVND (reference sequence). The CDR3 DNA reads TGTGATAGCGGTCTTACCTACAATGAGCAGTTCTTC. Translation gives CDSGLTYNEQFF.

This clonotype was seen ten or more times. This chain's CDR3 is CAIEHITGELFF. Here the CDR3 DNA reads TGTGCCATCGAACATATTACCGGGGAGCTGTTTTTT. The chain carries TRBV10-3 and TRBJ2-2; D gene ambiguous. Germline V lookup: CDR1 ENHRY, CDR2 SYGVKD. This CDR3 has 12 residues. V was shortened by 8 bases and J by 5 bases, with 9 bases between the two germline ends.

Only a few counts were recorded for this clonotype. The chain is built from TRBV28 and TRBJ1-1; possible D gene TRBD1, 5 bases. V lost 4 bases and J 4 bases, leaving 16 bases between the germline ends. The germline V gene encodes CDR1 MDHEN and CDR2 SYDVKM. This CDR3 is built from 15 residues. The CDR3: CASSSFQGLGTEAFF. The CDR3 DNA is TGTGCCAGCAGTTCCTTTCAGGGTTTGGGCACTGAAGCTTTCTTT.

The chain links TRBV11-2 to TRBJ2-5; 11 bases line up with TRBD2. Germline V gives CDR1 SGHAT, CDR2 FQNNGV. V shed 4 bases and J 4 bases; nucleotides not matched to a gene: 20. The CDR3 is 20 residues long. The CDR3 is CASSSLAGTSGTSLRETQYF. The DNA for the CDR3 is TGTGCCAGCAGCTCGCTAGCCGGGACTAGCGGCACCAGCCTTAGAGAGACCCAGTACTTC.

Only a few counts were recorded for this clonotype. The chain carries TRBV12-3 or TRBV12-4 and TRBJ2-7, with D possibly matching TRBD2 (5 bases). Trimming removed 6 bases at V and 3 bases at J, with 15 bases between. CDR3 length: 14 amino acids. CDR3 region: CASRPRNSGYEQYF. The CDR3 DNA is TGTGCCAGCAGGCCACGGAACAGCGGCTACGAGCAGTACTTC.

The CDR3 loop is CATSRDGAGIAAEAFF. The DNA of the CDR3 is TGTGCCACCAGCAGAGATGGAGCAGGGATCGCGGCTGAAGCTTTCTTT. The chain has TRBV15 and TRBJ1-1; maybe TRBD1 (5 bases). V was pared by 0 bases and J by 6 bases, with 17 bases between. The germline CDR1 and CDR2 sequences are LNHNV and YYDKDF (reference sequence). CDR3 length: 16 residues.

The chain joins TRBV3-1 to TRBJ2-1; no definite D call. Germline V gives CDR1 LGHDT, CDR2 YNNKEL (reference sequence). The V end lost 4 bases, the J end lost 8 bases, and 6 bases lay between the germline ends. The CDR3 is made up of 11 amino acids. CDR3 nucleotides: TGTGCCAGCAGCCGTATCGATGAGCAGTTCTTC. Translation gives CASSRIDEQFF.

V is TRBV6-5 and J is TRBJ2-6; 9 bases are a match to TRBD1. The CDR3 has 17 amino acids. The V gene's germline CDR1 is MNHEY and CDR2 SVGAGI. The V and J ends lost 6 bases and 0 bases, in that order; junction bases with no gene match: 6. DNA of the CDR3: TGTGCCAGCAGCTATGGACAGGGGTCCTCTGGGGCCAACGTCCTGACTTTC. Protein product: CASSYGQGSSGANVLTF.

This clonotype was seen more than once but under ten times. The chain combines TRBV5-1 with TRBJ2-1; possibly TRBD1 or TRBD2 for D (5 bases each). The CDR3 has 14 amino acids. Germline CDR1 SGHRS, CDR2 YFSETQ. Trimming stripped 1 base from V and 6 bases from J, with 11 bases between. The CDR3 region is CASSLNGAGNEQFF. CDR3 in DNA: TGCGCCAGCAGCTTGAACGGGGCCGGCAATGAGCAGTTCTTC.

Ten or more counts support this clonotype. The chain recombines TRBV7-9 with TRBJ2-7, with D possibly being TRBD1 (6 bases). V dropped 3 bases and J dropped 3 bases, with 12 bases sitting between them. Germline CDR1 reads SEHNR; CDR2 reads FQNEAQ (reference sequence). The length of the CDR3 is 14 residues. The CDR3 coding sequence is TGTGCCAGCAGCTTGGTACCACAGGGCTACGAGCAGTACTTC. Its protein product is CASSLVPQGYEQYF.

A few counts support this clonotype. The chain uses TRBV7-3 and TRBJ2-2, with D possibly matching TRBD2 (7 bases). V lost 0 bases and J 4 bases, leaving 15 bases between the germline ends. The CDR3 consists of 17 residues. Germline V gene lookup returns CDR1 SGHTA and CDR2 FQGTGA. The CDR3 DNA sequence: TGTGCCAGCAGCTTAACTGGGGGGGCCGGTGGCACCGGGGAGCTGTTTTTT. It encodes CASSLTGGAGGTGELFF.

V gene TRBV9 combines with J gene TRBJ2-1, with D possibly TRBD1 on 6 matching bases. Germline CDR1 is SGDLS and CDR2 is YYNGEE. Trimming shortened V by 3 bases and J by 10 bases, and 8 bases separated the two germline ends. CDR3 size: 11 residues. CDR3 nucleotides: TGTGCCAGCAGCGCCGGGACAGAGCAGTTCTTC. Its translation is CASSAGTEQFF. Drawing the rest from reference TRBV9 and TRBJ2-1, the complete variable domain is DSGVTQTPKHLITATGQRVTLRCSPRSGDLSVYWYQQSLDQGLQFLIQYYNGEERAKGNILERFSAQQFPDLHSELNLSSLELGDSALYFCASSAGTEQFFGPGTRLTVL.

This clonotype was recorded at least ten times. J is TRBJ2-1 and V is TRBV29-1; TRBD1 is a possible D gene (8 bases). This CDR3 spans 13 amino acids. CDR1 and CDR2 (germline): SQVTM, ANQGSEA. With 6 bases removed from V and 5 bases from J, the gap between germline ends came to 14 bases. CDR3 coding DNA: TGCAGCGTCCTACAGGGGGGGGACAATGAGCAGTTCTTC. Its protein product is CSVLQGGDNEQFF.

This clonotype was seen repeatedly, ten times or more. The chain uses TRBV20-1 and TRBJ2-7; D is perhaps TRBD2 (6 bases). CDR3 size: 15 residues. Trimming removed 6 bases at V and 6 bases at J, with 24 bases between. Looked up from germline, CDR1 is DFQATT and CDR2 is SNEGSKA (reference sequence). The CDR3 DNA is TGCAGTGCGGCGCTAGCGAGGAGGGTATCAGCCGAGCAGTACTTC. Translation: CSAALARRVSAEQYF.

This clonotype was found a few times. The chain has TRBV7-9 and TRBJ2-1; D is undetermined. V was pared by 5 bases and J by 3 bases, with 5 bases between. This CDR3 comprises 12 residues. Germline V gene lookup returns CDR1 SEHNR and CDR2 FQNEAQ (reference sequence). DNA of the CDR3: TGTGCCAGCAGCGTCGACTACAATGAGCAGTTCTTC. Protein sequence: CASSVDYNEQFF.

The chain carries TRBV3-1 and TRBJ2-7; 12 bases are shared with TRBD1. Trimming cost V 5 bases and J 5 bases; bases outside gene matches: 7. The germline V gene encodes CDR1 LGHDT and CDR2 YNNKEL (reference sequence). The length of the CDR3 is 15 residues. CDR3 residues: CASSYRDRGLHEQYF. The CDR3 nucleotides read TGTGCCAGCAGCTACCGGGACAGGGGGCTCCACGAGCAGTACTTC.

This clonotype has a handful of counts. The gene calls are TRBV11-2 and TRBJ2-2, with D perhaps matching TRBD2 (5 bases). This CDR3 region has 18 residues. V lost 1 base to trimming and J lost 2 bases, with 17 bases between them. The V gene's germline CDR1 is SGHAT and CDR2 FQNNGV. The CDR3 here is CASSLGPGWSGNTGELFF. DNA for the CDR3: TGTGCCAGCAGCTTAGGTCCTGGCTGGAGCGGTAACACCGGGGAGCTGTTTTTT.

This clonotype has just a few counts. V is TRBV18 and J is TRBJ2-7, with 12 bases that match TRBD2. CDR3 length: 15 amino acids. CDR1 is KGHSH and CDR2 is LQKENI in the germline V gene. Losses at the gene ends were 3 bases for V and 3 bases for J; bases not matched to a gene: 3. CDR3 DNA sequence: TGTGCCAGCTCACCGCAGACTAGCGGGGGCTACGAGCAGTACTTC. It specifies CASSPQTSGGYEQYF.